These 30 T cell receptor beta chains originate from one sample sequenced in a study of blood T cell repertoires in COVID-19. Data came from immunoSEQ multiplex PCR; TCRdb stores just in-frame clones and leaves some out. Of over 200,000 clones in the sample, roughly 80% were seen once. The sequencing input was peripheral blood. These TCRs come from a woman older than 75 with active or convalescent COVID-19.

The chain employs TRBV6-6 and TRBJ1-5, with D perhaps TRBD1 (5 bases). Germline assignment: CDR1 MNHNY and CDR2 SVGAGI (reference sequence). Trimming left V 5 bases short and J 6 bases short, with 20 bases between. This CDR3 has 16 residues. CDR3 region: CASSPDRTWTTQPQHF. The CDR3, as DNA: TGTGCCAGCAGTCCAGATCGGACATGGACAACTCAGCCCCAGCATTTT.

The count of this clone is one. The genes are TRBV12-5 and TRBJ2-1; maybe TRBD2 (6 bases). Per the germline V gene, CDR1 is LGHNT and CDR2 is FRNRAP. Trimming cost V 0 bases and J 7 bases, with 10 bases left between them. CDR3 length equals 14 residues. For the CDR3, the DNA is TGTGCTAGTGGTTTGGTCCCGGGAGTGAATGAGCAGTTCTTC. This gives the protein CASGLVPGVNEQFF.

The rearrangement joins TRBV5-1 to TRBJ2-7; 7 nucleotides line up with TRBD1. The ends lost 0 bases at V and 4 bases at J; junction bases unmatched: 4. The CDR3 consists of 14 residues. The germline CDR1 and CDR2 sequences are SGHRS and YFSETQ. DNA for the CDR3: TGCGCCAGCAGCTTGGAGGGACAGAAATACGAGCAGTACTTC. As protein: CASSLEGQKYEQYF.

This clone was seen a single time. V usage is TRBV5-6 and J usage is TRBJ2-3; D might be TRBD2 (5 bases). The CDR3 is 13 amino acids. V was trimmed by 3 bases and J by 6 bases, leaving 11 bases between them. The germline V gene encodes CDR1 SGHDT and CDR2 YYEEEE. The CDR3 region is CASSSGIVDTQYF. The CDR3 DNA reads TGTGCCAGCAGCTCCGGGATTGTTGATACGCAGTATTTT.

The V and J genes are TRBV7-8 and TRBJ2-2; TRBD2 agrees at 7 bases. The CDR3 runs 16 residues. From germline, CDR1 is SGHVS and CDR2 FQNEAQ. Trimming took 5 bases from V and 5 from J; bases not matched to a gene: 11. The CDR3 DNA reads TGTGCCAGCAGCCCCCTTGGGGGGGGAGGGACCGGGGAGCTGTTTTTT. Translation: CASSPLGGGGTGELFF.

This chain's CDR3 is CASSRMTSGGETQYF. DNA for the CDR3: TGTGCCAGCAGTCGCATGACTAGCGGTGGGGAGACCCAGTACTTC. The chain has TRBV2 and TRBJ2-5, with 9 bases identical to TRBD2. The CDR3 loop spans 15 amino acids. The V and J ends lost 5 bases and 5 bases, in that order; junction bases with no gene match: 9. Germline V CDR1 and CDR2: SNHLY, FYNNEI. Together with reference TRBV2 and TRBJ2-5, the CDR3 gives the full variable domain: EPEVTQTPSHQVTQMGQEVILRCVPISNHLYFYWYRQILGQKVEFLVSFYNNEISEKSEIFDDQFSVERPDGSNFTLKIRSTKLEDSAMYFCASSRMTSGGETQYFGPGTRLLVL.

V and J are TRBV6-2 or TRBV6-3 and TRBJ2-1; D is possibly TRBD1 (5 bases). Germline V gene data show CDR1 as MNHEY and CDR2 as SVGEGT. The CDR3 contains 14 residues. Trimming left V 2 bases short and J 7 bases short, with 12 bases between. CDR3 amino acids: CASSYRGMGNEQFF. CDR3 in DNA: TGTGCCAGCAGTTACAGGGGTATGGGGAATGAGCAGTTCTTC.

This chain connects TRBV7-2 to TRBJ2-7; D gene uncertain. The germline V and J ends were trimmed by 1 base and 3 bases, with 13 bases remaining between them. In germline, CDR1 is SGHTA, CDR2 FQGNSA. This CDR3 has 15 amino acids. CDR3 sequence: CASSLDRPSGYEQYF. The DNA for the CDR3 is TGTGCCAGCAGCTTAGATCGCCCTTCGGGCTACGAGCAGTACTTC.

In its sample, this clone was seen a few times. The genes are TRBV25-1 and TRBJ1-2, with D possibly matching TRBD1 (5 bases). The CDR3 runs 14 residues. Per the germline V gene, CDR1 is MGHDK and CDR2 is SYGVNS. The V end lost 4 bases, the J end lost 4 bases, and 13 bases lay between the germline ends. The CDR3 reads CASSVGAASYGYTF. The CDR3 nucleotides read TGTGCCAGCAGTGTAGGGGCAGCAAGCTATGGCTACACCTTC.

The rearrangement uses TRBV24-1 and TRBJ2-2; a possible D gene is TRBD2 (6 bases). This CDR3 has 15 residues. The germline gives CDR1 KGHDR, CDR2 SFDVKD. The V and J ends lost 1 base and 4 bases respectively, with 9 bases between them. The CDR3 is CATSDFGTGTGELFF. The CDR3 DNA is TGTGCCACCAGTGATTTTGGGACTGGCACCGGGGAGCTGTTTTTT.

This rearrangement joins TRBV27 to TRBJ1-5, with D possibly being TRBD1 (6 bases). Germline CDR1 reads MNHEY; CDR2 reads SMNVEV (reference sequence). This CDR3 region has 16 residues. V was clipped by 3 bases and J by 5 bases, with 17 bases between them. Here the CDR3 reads CASSFRVGGIHQPQHF. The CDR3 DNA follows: TGTGCCAGCAGTTTTCGGGTAGGGGGAATTCATCAGCCCCAGCATTTT.

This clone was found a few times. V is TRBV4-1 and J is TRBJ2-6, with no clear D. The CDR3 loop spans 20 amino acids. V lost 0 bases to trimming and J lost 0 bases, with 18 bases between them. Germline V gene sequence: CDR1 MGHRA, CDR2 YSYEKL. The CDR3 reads CASSQELSIWANSGANVLTF. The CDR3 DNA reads TGCGCCAGCAGCCAAGAGTTATCGATCTGGGCCAACTCTGGGGCCAACGTCCTGACTTTC.

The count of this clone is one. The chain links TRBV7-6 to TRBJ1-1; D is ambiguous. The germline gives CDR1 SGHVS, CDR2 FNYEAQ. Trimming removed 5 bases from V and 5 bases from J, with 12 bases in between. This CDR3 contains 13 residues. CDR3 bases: TGTGCCAGCAGCCTGACGGGTGAAACTGAAGCTTTCTTT. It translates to CASSLTGETEAFF.

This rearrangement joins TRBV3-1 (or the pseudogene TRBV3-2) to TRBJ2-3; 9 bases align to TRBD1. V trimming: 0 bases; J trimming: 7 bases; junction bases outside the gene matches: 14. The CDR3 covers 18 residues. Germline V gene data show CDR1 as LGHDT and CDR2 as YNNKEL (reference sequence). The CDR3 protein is CASSQDQTGTGFPYTQYF. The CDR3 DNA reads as TGTGCCAGCAGCCAAGACCAAACCGGGACAGGGTTCCCGTATACGCAGTATTTT.

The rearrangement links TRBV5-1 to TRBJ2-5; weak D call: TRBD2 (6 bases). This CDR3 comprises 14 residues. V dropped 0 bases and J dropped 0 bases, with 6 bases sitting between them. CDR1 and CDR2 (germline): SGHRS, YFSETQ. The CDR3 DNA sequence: TGCGCCAGCAGCTTGGCGGGGGACCAAGAGACCCAGTACTTC. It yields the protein CASSLAGDQETQYF. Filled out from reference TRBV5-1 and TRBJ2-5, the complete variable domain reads KAGVTQTPRYLIKTRGQQVTLSCSPISGHRSVSWYQQTPGQGLQFLFEYFSETQRNKGNFPGRFSGRQFSNSRSEMNVSTLELGDSALYLCASSLAGDQETQYFGPGTRLLVL.

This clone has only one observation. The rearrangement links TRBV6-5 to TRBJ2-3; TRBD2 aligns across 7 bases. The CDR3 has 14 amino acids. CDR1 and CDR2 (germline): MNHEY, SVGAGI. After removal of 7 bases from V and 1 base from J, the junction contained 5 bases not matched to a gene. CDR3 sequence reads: CASNRRGGTDTQYF. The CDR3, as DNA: TGTGCCAGCAATCGTCGGGGGGGCACAGATACGCAGTATTTT.

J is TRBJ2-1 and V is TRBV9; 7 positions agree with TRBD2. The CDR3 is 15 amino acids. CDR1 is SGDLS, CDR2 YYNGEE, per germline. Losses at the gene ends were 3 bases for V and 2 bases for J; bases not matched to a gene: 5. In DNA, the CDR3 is TGTGCCAGCAGCGCCAGGGACTATACCTACAATGAGCAGTTCTTC. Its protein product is CASSARDYTYNEQFF.

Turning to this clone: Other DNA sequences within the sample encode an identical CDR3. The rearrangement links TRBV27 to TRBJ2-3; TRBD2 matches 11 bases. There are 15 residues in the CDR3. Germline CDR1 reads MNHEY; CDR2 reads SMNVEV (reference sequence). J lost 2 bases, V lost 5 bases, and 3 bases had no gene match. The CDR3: CASSLGLAVTDTQYF. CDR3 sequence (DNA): TGTGCCAGCAGTCTGGGACTAGCGGTCACAGATACGCAGTATTTT.

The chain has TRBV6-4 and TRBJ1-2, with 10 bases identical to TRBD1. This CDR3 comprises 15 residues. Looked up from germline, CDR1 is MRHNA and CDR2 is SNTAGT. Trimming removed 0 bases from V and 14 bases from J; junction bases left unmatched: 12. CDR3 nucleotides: TGTGCCAGCAGTGACTCTATGGGGACAGGGGTCCGCAGGACCTTC. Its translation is CASSDSMGTGVRRTF.

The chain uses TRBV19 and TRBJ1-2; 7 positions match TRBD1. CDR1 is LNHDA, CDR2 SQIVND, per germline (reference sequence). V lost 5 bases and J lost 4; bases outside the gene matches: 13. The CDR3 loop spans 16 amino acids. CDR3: CASSALTGRGTYGYTF. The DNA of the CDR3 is TGTGCCAGTAGTGCGCTGACAGGGCGTGGAACCTATGGCTACACCTTC.

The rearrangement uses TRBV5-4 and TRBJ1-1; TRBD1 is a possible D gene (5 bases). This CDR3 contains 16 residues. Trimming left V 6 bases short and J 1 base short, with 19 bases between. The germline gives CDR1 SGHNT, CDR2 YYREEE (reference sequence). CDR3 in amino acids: CASTPSGGGRNTEAFF. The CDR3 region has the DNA TGTGCCAGCACCCCGTCGGGGGGAGGGAGGAACACTGAAGCTTTCTTT.

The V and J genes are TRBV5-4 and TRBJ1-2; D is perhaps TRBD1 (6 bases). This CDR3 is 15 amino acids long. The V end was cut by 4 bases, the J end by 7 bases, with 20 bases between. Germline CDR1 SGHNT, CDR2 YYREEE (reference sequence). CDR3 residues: CASSARSSGAGGYTF. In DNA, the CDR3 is TGTGCCAGCAGCGCCAGGAGTTCAGGGGCGGGTGGCTACACCTTC.

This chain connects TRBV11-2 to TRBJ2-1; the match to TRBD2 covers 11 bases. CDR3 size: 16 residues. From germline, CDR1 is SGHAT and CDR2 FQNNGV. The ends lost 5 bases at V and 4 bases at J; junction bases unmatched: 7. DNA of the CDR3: TGTGCCAGCAGCCCTCTGACTAGCGGGGCTTACAATGAGCAGTTCTTC. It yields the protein CASSPLTSGAYNEQFF.

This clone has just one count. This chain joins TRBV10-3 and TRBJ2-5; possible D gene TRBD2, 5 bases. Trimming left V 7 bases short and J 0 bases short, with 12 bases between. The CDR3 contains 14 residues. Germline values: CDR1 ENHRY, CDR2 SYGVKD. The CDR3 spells CAIKPQRDQETQYF. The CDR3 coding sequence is TGTGCCATCAAGCCCCAGAGGGACCAAGAGACCCAGTACTTC.

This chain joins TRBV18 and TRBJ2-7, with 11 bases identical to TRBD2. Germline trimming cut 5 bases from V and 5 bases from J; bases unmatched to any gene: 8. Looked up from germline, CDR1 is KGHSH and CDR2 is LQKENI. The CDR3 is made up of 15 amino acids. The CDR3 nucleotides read TGTGCCAGCTCAACTACTAGCGGGAGTGGCGACGAGCAGTACTTC. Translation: CASSTTSGSGDEQYF.

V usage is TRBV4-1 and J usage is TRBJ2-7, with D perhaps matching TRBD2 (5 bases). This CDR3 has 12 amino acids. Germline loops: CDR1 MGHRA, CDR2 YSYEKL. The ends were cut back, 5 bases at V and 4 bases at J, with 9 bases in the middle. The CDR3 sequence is CASSGGLYEQYF. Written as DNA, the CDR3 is TGCGCCAGCAGCGGAGGCCTTTACGAGCAGTACTTC.

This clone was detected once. CDR3: CASSLIFQRGEAKNIQYF. In DNA, the CDR3 is TGTGCCAGCAGTTTAATTTTTCAGCGGGGGGAAGCCAAAAACATTCAGTACTTC. The rearrangement links TRBV28 to TRBJ2-4; 9 bases agree with TRBD2. CDR3 length equals 18 residues. With 2 bases clipped from V and 0 bases from J, the junction kept 8 bases outside the gene matches. Per the germline V gene, CDR1 is MDHEN and CDR2 is SYDVKM.

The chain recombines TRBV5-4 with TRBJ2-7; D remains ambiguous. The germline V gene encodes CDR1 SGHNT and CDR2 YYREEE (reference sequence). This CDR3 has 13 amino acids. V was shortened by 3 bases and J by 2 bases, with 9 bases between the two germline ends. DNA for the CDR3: TGTGCCAGCAGCTCAGGCACGACCTACGAGCAGTACTTC. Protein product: CASSSGTTYEQYF.

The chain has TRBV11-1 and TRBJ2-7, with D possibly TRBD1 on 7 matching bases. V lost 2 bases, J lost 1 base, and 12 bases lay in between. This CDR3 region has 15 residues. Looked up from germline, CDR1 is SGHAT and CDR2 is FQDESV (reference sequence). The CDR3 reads CASSLSQGGSYEQYF. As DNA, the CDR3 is TGTGCCAGCAGCTTAAGTCAGGGGGGATCCTACGAGCAGTACTTC.

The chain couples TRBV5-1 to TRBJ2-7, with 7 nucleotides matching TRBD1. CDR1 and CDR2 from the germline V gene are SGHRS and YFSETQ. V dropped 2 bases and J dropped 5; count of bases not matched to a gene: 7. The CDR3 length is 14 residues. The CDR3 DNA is TGCGCCAGCAGCTTTGGACAGGCGGCGAACGAGCAGTACTTC. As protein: CASSFGQAANEQYF.